Presented here are 31 T cell receptor beta chains from one specimen sequenced in a study of graft-versus-host responses after intestinal transplantation. Produced via immunoSEQ multiplex PCR; TCRdb's table is partial and in-frame only. The table has 85,000 to 100,000 clones, 85% to 95% seen once. The antigens for these receptors are not known. The material sequenced was unstimulated CD8+ T cells sorted from spleen or lymph node cells, taken before transplant. The source is a human donor who was the organ donor for an intestinal transplant.

The V call is TRBV6-5, the J call TRBJ2-1; 8 bases line up with TRBD2. With 3 bases clipped from V and 6 bases from J, the junction kept 4 bases outside the gene matches. The CDR3 covers 14 residues. Germline lookup yields CDR1 MNHEY and CDR2 SVGAGI. The CDR3, as DNA: TGTGCCAGCAGTTATTCGGGGGGGCCCAATGAGCAGTTCTTC. Translating gives CASSYSGGPNEQFF.

This rearrangement joins TRBV5-1 to TRBJ2-7; TRBD2 matches at 9 bases. The CDR3 loop spans 21 amino acids. Germline trimming cut 0 bases from V and 6 bases from J; bases unmatched to any gene: 25. Germline V gene data show CDR1 as SGHRS and CDR2 as YFSETQ. The CDR3 DNA is TGCGCCAGCAGCTTGGTCTTTTTTGTACAGGGGCGGGAGGGGGTCCAAGGCGAGCAGTACTTC. It translates to CASSLVFFVQGREGVQGEQYF.

V gene TRBV19 combines with J gene TRBJ2-1; 7 positions match TRBD2. Germline values: CDR1 LNHDA, CDR2 SQIVND (reference sequence). CDR3 length equals 15 residues. With 6 bases clipped from V and 6 bases from J, the junction kept 11 bases outside the gene matches. CDR3 loop: CASSPVLGRANEQFF. The CDR3 coding sequence is TGTGCCAGTAGCCCCGTGCTAGGGAGGGCCAATGAGCAGTTCTTC.

The rearrangement joins TRBV2 to TRBJ2-4, with D possibly matching TRBD1 (6 bases). Trimming left V 7 bases short and J 2 bases short, with 12 bases between. This CDR3 has 14 residues. Germline CDR1 reads SNHLY; CDR2 reads FYNNEI. CDR3 sequence: CASNPGHTKNIQYF. The CDR3 bases are TGTGCCAGCAACCCGGGACATACCAAAAACATTCAGTACTTC.

This clone has only one observation. The chain has TRBV5-5 and TRBJ2-7; 8 nucleotides align to TRBD2. The germline gives CDR1 SGHKS, CDR2 YYEKEE (reference sequence). Trimming took 4 bases from V and 12 from J; bases not matched to a gene: 15. The CDR3 contains 14 residues. In nucleotides, the CDR3 is TGTGCCAGCAGCACCCCGGGACTAGAAGGATCACCGTACTTC. This codes for CASSTPGLEGSPYF.

The chain recombines TRBV14 with TRBJ1-2; 10 positions match TRBD1. Germline values: CDR1 SGHDN, CDR2 FVKESK. This CDR3 region has 14 residues. J gave up 9 bases and V 1 base, and 5 bases lay outside the gene matches. CDR3 protein: CASSQVDRGLSYTF. CDR3 sequence (DNA): TGTGCCAGCAGCCAAGTGGACAGGGGGTTGAGCTACACCTTC.

The chain employs TRBV28 and TRBJ2-7, with TRBD2 identical over 10 bases. The V gene end was trimmed by 5 bases and the J gene end by 0 bases; junction bases not matched to a gene: 7. CDR1 and CDR2 from the germline V gene are MDHEN and SYDVKM. The CDR3 is 16 residues long. DNA of the CDR3: TGTGCCAGCAGTACCACAGGACTAGCGGCCTCCTACGAGCAGTACTTC. Amino acid sequence: CASSTTGLAASYEQYF.

The rearrangement joins TRBV27 to TRBJ2-3; 7 bases map to TRBD1. Germline V lookup: CDR1 MNHEY, CDR2 SMNVEV (reference sequence). After removal of 6 bases from V and 0 bases from J, the junction contained 6 bases not matched to a gene. This CDR3 contains 15 residues. The CDR3 DNA sequence: TGTGCCAGCAGCTACAGGGGAAGGAGCACAGATACGCAGTATTTT. Its protein product is CASSYRGRSTDTQYF.

The chain recombines TRBV9 with TRBJ2-3, with TRBD2 as a possible D gene (6 bases). Looked up from germline, CDR1 is SGDLS and CDR2 is YYNGEE. This CDR3 contains 18 residues. Trimming left V 0 bases short and J 7 bases short, with 24 bases between. CDR3 sequence (DNA): TGTGCCAGCAGCGTAGGGGATACCAATGTGCCCCGGGAGTATACGCAGTATTTT. Translation gives CASSVGDTNVPREYTQYF.

The rearrangement links TRBV27 to TRBJ1-1; D gene ambiguous. The CDR3 totals 14 residues. The V gene lost 6 bases and the J gene lost 0 bases, with 11 bases spanning the gap. CDR1 is MNHEY and CDR2 is SMNVEV in the germline V gene (reference sequence). The CDR3 DNA reads TGTGCCAGCAGGAGACAAACACTGAACACTGAAGCTTTCTTT. Amino acids: CASRRQTLNTEAFF.

The rearrangement joins TRBV6-5 to TRBJ1-2, with TRBD1 matching over 7 bases. Germline-derived CDR1 and CDR2 are MNHEY and SVGAGI. This CDR3 has 15 residues. J was trimmed by 5 bases and V by 0 bases; bases with no gene match: 6. In DNA, the CDR3 is TGTGCCAGCAGTTACTCGAGACAGGGAACTTATGGCTACACCTTC. It is translated as CASSYSRQGTYGYTF.

The chain combines TRBV4-2 with TRBJ2-5; D is perhaps TRBD2 (7 bases). CDR1 and CDR2 (germline): LGHNA, YNFKEQ. This CDR3 spans 13 amino acids. Trimming pared 0 bases from V and 8 bases from J, leaving 10 bases between. The CDR3 reads CASSQDRGGTQYF. CDR3 DNA sequence: TGTGCCAGCAGCCAAGATAGGGGGGGTACCCAGTACTTC.

The chain links TRBV5-5 to TRBJ2-7, with 11 nucleotides matching TRBD1. The CDR3 loop spans 16 amino acids. Germline CDR1 and CDR2: SGHKS and YYEKEE (reference sequence). Trimming at V came to 3 bases and at J to 1 base, leaving 6 bases not matched to a gene. This CDR3 reads CASSSGQGVVSYEQYF. The CDR3 region has the DNA TGTGCCAGCAGCTCGGGACAGGGGGTTGTGTCCTACGAGCAGTACTTC.

The count of this clone is one. V usage is TRBV7-9 and J usage is TRBJ2-1; maybe TRBD2 (6 bases). This CDR3 has 14 amino acids. In germline, CDR1 is SEHNR, CDR2 FQNEAQ (reference sequence). Trimming pared 6 bases from V and 8 bases from J, leaving 17 bases between. CDR3 DNA sequence: TGTGCCAGCAGACCCTTTAACCGCGGGGATGAGCAGTTCTTC. It specifies CASRPFNRGDEQFF.

The chain has TRBV21-1 and TRBJ1-1; TRBD1 was called by the table and not checked on the DNA. TRBV21-1 is reported as a pseudogene. The CDR3 consists of 17 residues. DNA of the CDR3: TGTGCCCCACACTGGGCTTTTAACAAGGTTGGTTACACTGAAGCTTTCTTT. As protein: CAPHWAFNKVGYTEAFF.

The V and J genes are TRBV29-1 and TRBJ2-7, with 11 bases matching TRBD2. The CDR3 is 13 residues long. Looked up from germline, CDR1 is SQVTM and CDR2 is ANQGSEA. The J segment lost 4 bases and the V segment lost 6 bases, leaving 5 bases of the junction unmatched. Written as DNA, the CDR3 is TGCAGCGTAAATAGCGGGAGGGATTACGAGCAGTACTTC. This encodes CSVNSGRDYEQYF.

The gene calls are TRBV5-4 and TRBJ2-7; 11 nucleotides match TRBD1. The germline gives CDR1 SGHNT, CDR2 YYREEE (reference sequence). The V segment lost 2 bases and the J segment 7 bases; nucleotides outside the gene matches: 5. The CDR3 sequence is 14 residues long. DNA of the CDR3: TGTGCCAGCAGCTTACCGGACAGGGGGCTTGAGCAGTACTTC. It yields the protein CASSLPDRGLEQYF.

V gene TRBV13 combines with J gene TRBJ2-7; D gene ambiguous. Germline CDR1 and CDR2: PRHDT and FYEKMQ (reference sequence). V was trimmed by 5 bases and J by 1 base, leaving 9 bases between them. CDR3 length: 13 amino acids. The CDR3 loop is CASSLTRSYEQYF. CDR3 nucleotides: TGTGCCAGCAGCCTTACTCGGTCCTACGAGCAGTACTTC. The entire variable domain, with the rest obtained from reference TRBV13 and TRBJ2-7, is as follows: AAGVIQSPRHLIKEKRETATLKCYPIPRHDTVYWYQQGPGQDPQFLISFYEKMQSDKGSIPDRFSAQQFSDYHSELNMSSLELGDSALYFCASSLTRSYEQYFGPGTRLTVT.

The V call is TRBV7-8, the J call TRBJ2-2; 12 nucleotides agree with TRBD2. Germline CDR1 is SGHVS and CDR2 is FQNEAQ. V dropped 0 bases and J dropped 4; count of bases not matched to a gene: 9. The CDR3 runs to 19 residues. CDR3 in amino acids: CASSLAGATSGSGTGELFF. The CDR3, as DNA: TGTGCCAGCAGCTTAGCGGGGGCGACTAGCGGGAGCGGCACCGGGGAGCTGTTTTTT.

The chain is built from TRBV11-2 and TRBJ2-7; D remains unclear. Germline V gene sequence: CDR1 SGHAT, CDR2 FQNNGV. This CDR3 is 12 amino acids long. V was pared by 4 bases and J by 5 bases, with 9 bases between. The CDR3 sequence is CASSSAYDEQYF. In DNA, the CDR3 is TGTGCCAGCAGCTCCGCCTATGACGAGCAGTACTTC.

The rearrangement joins TRBV6-5 to TRBJ1-3; the D is unclear. CDR3 length equals 16 residues. CDR1 and CDR2 (germline): MNHEY, SVGAGI. V dropped 2 bases and J dropped 0 bases, with 11 bases sitting between them. The CDR3 spells CASSYMGGNSGNTIYF. In DNA form, the CDR3 reads TGTGCCAGCAGTTACATGGGCGGGAACTCTGGAAACACCATATATTTT.

Turning to this clone: Relative to the germline gene, one junction end is altered; a read error may explain this. The chain combines TRBV5-6 with TRBJ2-4, with 7 nucleotides matching TRBD1. There are 12 residues in the CDR3. Germline V lookup: CDR1 SGHDT, CDR2 YYEEEE. The CDR3 region is CASSTPDRVLEF. The CDR3 DNA reads as TGTGCCAGCAGCACACCTGACAGGGTTTTGGAGTTC.

V is TRBV2 and J is TRBJ1-6; a weak D match, TRBD1 (5 bases). The V end was cut by 5 bases, the J end by 8 bases, with 13 bases between. Per the germline V gene, CDR1 is SNHLY and CDR2 is FYNNEI. The length of the CDR3 is 14 residues. The CDR3 nucleotides are TGTGCCAGCAGTCCAGGGTCTTGGGATTCACCCCTCCACTTT. This gives the protein CASSPGSWDSPLHF.

The table lists this clone with a count of one. V usage is TRBV19 and J usage is TRBJ1-1; unclear D gene. The V end was cut by 3 bases, the J end by 4 bases, with 12 bases between. CDR3 length: 14 residues. Per the germline V gene, CDR1 is LNHDA and CDR2 is SQIVND (reference sequence). The CDR3 is CASSILGRSTEAFF. CDR3 coding DNA: TGTGCCAGTAGTATTTTGGGCAGGTCCACTGAAGCTTTCTTT.

The V call is TRBV9, the J call TRBJ2-7; 9 bases are shared with TRBD2. The CDR3 loop spans 16 amino acids. V was clipped by 5 bases and J by 2 bases; unmatched bases: 11. The V gene's germline CDR1 is SGDLS and CDR2 YYNGEE. DNA of the CDR3: TGTGCCAGCAGATCCGAGACTAGCGGAGGAACCTACGAGCAGTACTTC. Translation: CASRSETSGGTYEQYF.

This chain uses TRBV5-6 with TRBJ1-4; a weak D match, TRBD1 (5 bases). The CDR3 totals 13 residues. V dropped 4 bases and J dropped 8 bases, with 12 bases sitting between them. Germline V lookup: CDR1 SGHDT, CDR2 YYEEEE. Written as DNA, the CDR3 is TGTGCCAGCAGCCCCGGGGGGACGGAAAAACTGTTTTTT. Its protein is CASSPGGTEKLFF.

The V and J genes are TRBV30 and TRBJ1-1; D unresolved. This CDR3 has 13 residues. Germline values: CDR1 GTSNPN, CDR2 SVGIG (reference sequence). Trimming removed 2 bases at V and 1 base at J, with 8 bases between. The CDR3 coding sequence is TGTGCCTGGAGTTTAACCAGGAACACTGAAGCTTTCTTT. Its translation is CAWSLTRNTEAFF.

This chain links TRBV7-9 with TRBJ1-1; D is unresolved. The CDR3 loop spans 11 amino acids. Germline lookup yields CDR1 SEHNR and CDR2 FQNEAQ (reference sequence). V lost 2 bases, J lost 6 bases, and 4 bases lay in between. CDR3 protein: CASSLRAEAFF. The DNA of the CDR3 is TGTGCCAGCAGCTTACGAGCTGAAGCTTTCTTT.

This chain links TRBV7-6 with TRBJ2-3; no reliable D call. CDR3 length: 14 residues. V lost 1 base and J 2 bases, leaving 7 bases between the germline ends. Per the germline V gene, CDR1 is SGHVS and CDR2 is FNYEAQ. CDR3 DNA: TGTGCCAGCAGCTTAGAGAGCGACACAGATACGCAGTATTTT. Translating it yields CASSLESDTDTQYF.

CDR3 amino acids: CASSVAVNTSGGNEQFF. The CDR3 region has the DNA TGTGCCAGCAGCGTAGCGGTTAACACTAGCGGGGGGAATGAGCAGTTCTTC. The V and J genes are TRBV9 and TRBJ2-1; 12 nucleotides match TRBD2. The CDR3 covers 17 residues. Trimming cost V 0 bases and J 7 bases; bases outside gene matches: 8. Germline CDR1 SGDLS, CDR2 YYNGEE.

This clone was seen only a few times. The chain employs TRBV30 and TRBJ1-1; TRBD1 matches at 8 bases. Trimming cost V 8 bases and J 4 bases; bases outside gene matches: 15. CDR3 length equals 15 residues. Germline V gene sequence: CDR1 GTSNPN, CDR2 SVGIG (reference sequence). The CDR3 DNA reads TGTGCCACGGACAGGGTCCGATCAATGGGCACTGAAGCTTTCTTT. It specifies CATDRVRSMGTEAFF.